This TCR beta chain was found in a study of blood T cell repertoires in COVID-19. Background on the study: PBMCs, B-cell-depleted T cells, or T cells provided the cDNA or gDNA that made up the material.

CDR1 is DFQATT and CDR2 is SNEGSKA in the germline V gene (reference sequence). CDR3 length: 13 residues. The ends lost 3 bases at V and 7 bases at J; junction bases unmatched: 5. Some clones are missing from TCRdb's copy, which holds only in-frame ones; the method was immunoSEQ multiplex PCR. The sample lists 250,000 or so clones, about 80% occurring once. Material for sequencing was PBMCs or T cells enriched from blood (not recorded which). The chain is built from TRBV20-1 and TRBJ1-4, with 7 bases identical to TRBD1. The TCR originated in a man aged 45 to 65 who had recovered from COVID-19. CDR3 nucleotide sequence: TGCAGTGCTAGTGGCCAGGGGGGTGAAAAACTGTTTTTT. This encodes CSASGQGGEKLFF.